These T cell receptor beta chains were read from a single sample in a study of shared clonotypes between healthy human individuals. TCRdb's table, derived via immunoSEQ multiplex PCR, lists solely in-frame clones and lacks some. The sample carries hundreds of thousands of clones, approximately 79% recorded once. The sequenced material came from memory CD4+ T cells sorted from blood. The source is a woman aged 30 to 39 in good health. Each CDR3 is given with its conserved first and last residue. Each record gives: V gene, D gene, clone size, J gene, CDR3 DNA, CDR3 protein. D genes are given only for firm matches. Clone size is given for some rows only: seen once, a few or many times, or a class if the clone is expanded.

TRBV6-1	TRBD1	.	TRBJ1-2	TGTGCCAGCGATATTGGGACAGGACTTCTTGGCTACACCTTC	CASDIGTGLLGYTF
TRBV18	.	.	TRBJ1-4	TGTGCCAGCTCCCCTCGGGACGGACCGAATGAAAAACTGTTTTTT	CASSPRDGPNEKLFF
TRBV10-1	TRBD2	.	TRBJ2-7	TGCGCCAGCAGTGATGAGGCGGGAGGGCCGACCAGCCACGAGCAGTACTTC	CASSDEAGGPTSHEQYF
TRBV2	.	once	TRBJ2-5	TGTGCCAGCAGTGCCCTTGTGTTGGAGACCCAGTACTTC	CASSALVLETQYF
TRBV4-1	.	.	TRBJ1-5	TGCGCCAGCAGCCAAGGGCCCGGCAGGGAGGACAATCAGCCCCAGCATTTT	CASSQGPGREDNQPQHF
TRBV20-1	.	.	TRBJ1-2	TGCAGTGCCGGAGGAAGGCGCTACACCTTC	CSAGGRRYTF
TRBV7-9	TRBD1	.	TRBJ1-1	TGTGCCAGCAGCTGGGGACAGGGAAACACTGAAGCTTTCTTT	CASSWGQGNTEAFF
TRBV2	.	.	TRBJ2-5	TGTGCCAGCAGGATGACTGGCGGGGAGACCCAGTACTTC	CASRMTGGETQYF
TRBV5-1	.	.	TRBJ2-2	TGCGCCAGCAGCTTGAGGACAGAGGGTTTCTCCGGGGAGCTGTTTTTT	CASSLRTEGFSGELFF
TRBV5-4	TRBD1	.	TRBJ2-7	TGTGCCAGCAGCTCGGGGGCAGGGGGCTACCAGTACGAGCAGTACTTC	CASSSGAGGYQYEQYF
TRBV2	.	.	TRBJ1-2	TGTGCCAGCATGGGACTAGGAGGTGGCTACACCTTC	CASMGLGGGYTF
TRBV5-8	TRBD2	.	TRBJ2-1	TGTGCCAGCAGCTTGCTAGCGGGGGTCAATGAGCAGTTCTTC	CASSLLAGVNEQFF
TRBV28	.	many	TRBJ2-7	TGTGCCAGCAGTTTACAGTACGAGCAGTACTTC	CASSLQYEQYF
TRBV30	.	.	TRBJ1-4	TGTGCCTGGAAAGTAAGCGGACGTGAAAAACTGTTTTTT	CAWKVSGREKLFF
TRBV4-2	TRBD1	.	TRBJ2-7	TGTGCCAGCAGCCTACCCGGGGACAGGGGGCTGTCCCACGAGCAGTACTTC	CASSLPGDRGLSHEQYF
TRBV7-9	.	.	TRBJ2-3	TGTGCCAGCAGCCCCCCACCAGGGACTCCGAGCACAGATACGCAGTATTTT	CASSPPPGTPSTDTQYF
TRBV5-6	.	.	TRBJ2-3	TGTGCCAGCAGCTTGGTTAGCATATCAGATACGCAGTATTTT	CASSLVSISDTQYF
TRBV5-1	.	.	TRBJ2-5	TGCGCCAGCAGCTTCAATCCTCTGGCTCCAGAGACCCAGTACTTC	CASSFNPLAPETQYF
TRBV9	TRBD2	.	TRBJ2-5	TGTGCCAGCAGTTGGACTAGCGGGTCTAAAGAGACCCAGTACTTC	CASSWTSGSKETQYF
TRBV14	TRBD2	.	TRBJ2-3	TGTGCCAGCAGCCAACAGGCCGGGGGGGCTCAGTATTTT	CASSQQAGGAQYF
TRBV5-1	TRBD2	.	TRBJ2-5	TGCGCCAGCAGCTTGGGTGTTAGCGGGAGTGGAGAGACCCAGTACTTC	CASSLGVSGSGETQYF
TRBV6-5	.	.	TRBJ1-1	TGTGCCAGCAGTGACGGAGTATTGGGTGAAGCTTTCTTT	CASSDGVLGEAFF
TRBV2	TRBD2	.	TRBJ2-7	TGTGCCAGCAGTGAGGTCTTTGTTGGCGGGAGTAAGTACGAGCAGTACTTC	CASSEVFVGGSKYEQYF
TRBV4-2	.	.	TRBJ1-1	TGTGCCAGCAGCATGACAGAGATGAACACTGAAGCTTTCTTT	CASSMTEMNTEAFF
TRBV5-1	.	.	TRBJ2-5	TGCGCCAGCAGCTTGTTACTAGACCACCAAGAGACCCAGTACTTC	CASSLLLDHQETQYF
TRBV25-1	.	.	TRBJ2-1	TGTGCCAGCAACCGATACAATGAGCAGTTCTTC	CASNRYNEQFF
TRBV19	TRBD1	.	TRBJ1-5	TGTGCCAGTAGTATCGGCCGGGCTACAGGGGAGAGCAATCAGCCCCAGCATTTT	CASSIGRATGESNQPQHF
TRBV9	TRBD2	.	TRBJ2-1	TGTGCCAGCAGCCCCGCGGTAGCGGGGTACAATGAGCAGTTCTTC	CASSPAVAGYNEQFF
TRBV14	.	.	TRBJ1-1	TGTGCCAGCAGCCTTCCCCTCTCCGGGACACTGAACACTGAAGCTTTCTTT	CASSLPLSGTLNTEAFF
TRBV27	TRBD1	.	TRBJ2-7	TGTGCCAGCAGTTCAAGCCGGATCGACAGGGGTGGGAGATACGAGCAGTACTTC	CASSSSRIDRGGRYEQYF
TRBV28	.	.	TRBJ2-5	TGTGCCAGCAGTTTTTTTCGGGGCACGGAGACCCAGTACTTC	CASSFFRGTETQYF
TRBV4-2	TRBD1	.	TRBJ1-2	TGTGCCAGCAGCCAAAGCACCTCACCGGGACAGGGGATTGGCTACACCTTC	CASSQSTSPGQGIGYTF
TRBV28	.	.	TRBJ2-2	TGTGCCAGCACAGTGAGGGGGGTTACCGCCGGGGAGCTGTTTTTT	CASTVRGVTAGELFF
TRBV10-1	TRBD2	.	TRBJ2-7	TGCGCCACCCTAGCGGGGCTGAGCTCCTACGAGCAGTACTTC	CATLAGLSSYEQYF
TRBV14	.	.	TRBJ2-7	TGTGCCAGCAGCCAATGGGCCTTGGGAGACTACGAGCAGTACTTC	CASSQWALGDYEQYF
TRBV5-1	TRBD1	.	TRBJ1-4	TGCGCCAGCAGCCCGCGACAGGGTGGGGAAAAACTGTTTTTT	CASSPRQGGEKLFF
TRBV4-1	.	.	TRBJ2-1	TGCGCCAGCAGCCAATCCACTATAAGCTCCTACAATGAGCAGTTCTTC	CASSQSTISSYNEQFF
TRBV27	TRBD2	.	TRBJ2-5	TGTGCCAGCAGCAGAGGACTAGCGGGAGAACAGTACTTC	CASSRGLAGEQYF
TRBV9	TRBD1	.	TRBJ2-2	TGTGCCAGCAGCGAACAGGGGGCGCGGACCGGGGAGCTGTTTTTT	CASSEQGARTGELFF
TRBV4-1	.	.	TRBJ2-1	TGCGCCAGCAGCCCCGGAGGGCCGATGTTGTCCGGACCGAATGAGCAGTTCTTC	CASSPGGPMLSGPNEQFF
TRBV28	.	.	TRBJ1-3	TGTGCCAGCAGGAAAGGGGTCTCTGGAAACACCATATATTTT	CASRKGVSGNTIYF
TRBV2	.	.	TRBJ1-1	TGTGCCAGCCGGTCGGACAGAGAGAACGCTGAAGCTTTCTTT	CASRSDRENAEAFF
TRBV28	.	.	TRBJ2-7	TGTGCCAGCAGTTTAACATGGTCCTACGAGCAGTACTTC	CASSLTWSYEQYF
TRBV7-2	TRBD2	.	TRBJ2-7	TGTGCCAGCAGCTCGACCAGCGGGGGCCCCTACGAGCAGTACTTC	CASSSTSGGPYEQYF
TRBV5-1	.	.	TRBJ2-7	TGCGCCAGCAGCAGGGACGTGGCCTACGAGCAGTACTTC	CASSRDVAYEQYF
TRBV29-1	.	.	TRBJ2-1	TGCAGCGTTAGCATCGACAATGAGCAGTTCTTC	CSVSIDNEQFF
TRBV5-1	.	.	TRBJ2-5	TGCGCCAGCAGCTTGGGTAGGGGACCCACGGCCGATGAGACCCAGTACTTC	CASSLGRGPTADETQYF
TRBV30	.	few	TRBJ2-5	TGTGCCTGGATCGTCGGGGGTCAAGAGACCCAGTACTTC	CAWIVGGQETQYF
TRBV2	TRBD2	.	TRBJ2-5	TGTGCCAGCAGTGAAGCAGAAATATACCCTACTAGCGGGAGGGAAGAGACCCAGTACTTC	CASSEAEIYPTSGREETQYF
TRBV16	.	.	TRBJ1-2	TGTGCCAGCAGCCCACAGCGGGGGGAAAGTGGCTACACCTTC	CASSPQRGESGYTF
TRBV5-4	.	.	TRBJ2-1	TGTGCCAGCAGCACTCATAATGAGCAGTTCTTC	CASSTHNEQFF
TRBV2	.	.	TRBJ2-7	TGTGCCAGCAGTAACCAGACGGACCCGTTGATCTACGAGCAGTACTTC	CASSNQTDPLIYEQYF
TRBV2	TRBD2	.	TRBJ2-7	TGTGCCTACGCGGGCGGGAGAAGGGGCGGCTCCTACGAGCAGTACTTC	CAYAGGRRGGSYEQYF
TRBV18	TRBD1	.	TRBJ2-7	TGTGCCAGCTCACCAGTGACAGGGTCCTCCGAGCAGTACTTC	CASSPVTGSSEQYF
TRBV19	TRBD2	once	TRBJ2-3	TGTGCCAGCTCTCCGTCACTAGCGGGAGGAACGCAGTATTTT	CASSPSLAGGTQYF
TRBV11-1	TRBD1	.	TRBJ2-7	TGTGCCAGCAGCTCAATCCTGACAGGGGGTACCTACGAGCAGTACTTC	CASSSILTGGTYEQYF
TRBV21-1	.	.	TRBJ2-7	TGTGCCAGCAGCAGGGAGAGCTCCTACGAGCAGTACTTC	CASSRESSYEQYF
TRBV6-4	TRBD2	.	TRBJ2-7	TGTGCCAGCAGTGATCAAGCGGGAGAGGGGTACGAGCAGTACTTC	CASSDQAGEGYEQYF
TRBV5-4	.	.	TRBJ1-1	TGTGCCAGCAGTCGACCACAGGGAATGAACACTGAAGCTTTCTTT	CASSRPQGMNTEAFF
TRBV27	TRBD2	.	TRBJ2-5	TGTGCCAGCAGGATTCCCCCGGGGGGGTCAGAGACCCAGTACTTC	CASRIPPGGSETQYF